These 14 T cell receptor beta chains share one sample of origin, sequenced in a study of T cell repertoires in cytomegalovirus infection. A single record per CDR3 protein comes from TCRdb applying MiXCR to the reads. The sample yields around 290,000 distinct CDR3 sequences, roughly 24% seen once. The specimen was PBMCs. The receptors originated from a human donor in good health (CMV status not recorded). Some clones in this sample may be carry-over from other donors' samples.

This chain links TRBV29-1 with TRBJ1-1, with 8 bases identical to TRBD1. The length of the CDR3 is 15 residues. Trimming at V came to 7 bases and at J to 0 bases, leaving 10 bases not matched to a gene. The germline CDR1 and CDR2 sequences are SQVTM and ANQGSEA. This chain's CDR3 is CSACVTGDMNTEAFF. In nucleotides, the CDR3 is TGCAGCGCTTGCGTGACAGGGGACATGAACACTGAAGCTTTCTTT.

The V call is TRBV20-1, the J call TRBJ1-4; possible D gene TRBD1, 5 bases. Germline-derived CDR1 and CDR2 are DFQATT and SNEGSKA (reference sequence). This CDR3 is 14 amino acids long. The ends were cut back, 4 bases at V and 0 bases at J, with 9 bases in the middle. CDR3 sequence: CSAMGVATNEKLFF. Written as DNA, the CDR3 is TGCAGTGCTATGGGGGTTGCAACTAATGAAAAACTGTTTTTT.

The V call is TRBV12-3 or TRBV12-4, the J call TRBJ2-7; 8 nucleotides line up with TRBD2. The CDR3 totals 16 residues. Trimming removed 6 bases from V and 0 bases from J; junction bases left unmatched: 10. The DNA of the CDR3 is TGTGCCAGCAGCCCACCGGGCGGGAGGCCCTCCTACGAGCAGTACTTC. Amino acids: CASSPPGGRPSYEQYF.

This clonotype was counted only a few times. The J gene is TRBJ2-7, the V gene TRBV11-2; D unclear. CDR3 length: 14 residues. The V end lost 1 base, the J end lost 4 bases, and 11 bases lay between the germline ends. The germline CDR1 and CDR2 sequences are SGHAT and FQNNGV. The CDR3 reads CASSLGEFVYEQYF. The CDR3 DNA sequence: TGTGCCAGCAGCTTAGGAGAATTCGTTTACGAGCAGTACTTC.

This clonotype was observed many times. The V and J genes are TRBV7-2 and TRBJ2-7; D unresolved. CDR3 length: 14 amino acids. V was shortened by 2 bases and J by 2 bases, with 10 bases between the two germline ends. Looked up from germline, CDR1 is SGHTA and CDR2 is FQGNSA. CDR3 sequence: CASSLTGRTYEQYF. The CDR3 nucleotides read TGTGCCAGCAGCTTAACGGGCAGAACCTACGAGCAGTACTTC. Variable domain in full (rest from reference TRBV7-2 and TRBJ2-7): GAGVSQSPSNKVTEKGKDVELRCDPISGHTALYWYRQSLGQGLEFLIYFQGNSAPDKSGLPSDRFSAERTGGSVSTLTIQRTQQEDSAVYLCASSLTGRTYEQYFGPGTRLTVT.

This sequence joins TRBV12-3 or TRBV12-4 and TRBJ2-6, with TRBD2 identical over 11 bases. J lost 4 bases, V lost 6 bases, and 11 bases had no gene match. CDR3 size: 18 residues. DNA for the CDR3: TGTGCCAGCAGACCCGGAGGGCTAGCGGGAGGCGGGGCCAACGTCCTGACTTTC. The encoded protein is CASRPGGLAGGGANVLTF.

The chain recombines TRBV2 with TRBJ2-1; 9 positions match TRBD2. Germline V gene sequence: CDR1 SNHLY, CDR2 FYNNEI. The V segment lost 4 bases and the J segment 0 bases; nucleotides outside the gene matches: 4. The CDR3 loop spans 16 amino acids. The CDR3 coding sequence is TGTGCCAGCAGTGTGGTTAGCGGGAGCTCCTACAATGAGCAGTTCTTC. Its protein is CASSVVSGSSYNEQFF.

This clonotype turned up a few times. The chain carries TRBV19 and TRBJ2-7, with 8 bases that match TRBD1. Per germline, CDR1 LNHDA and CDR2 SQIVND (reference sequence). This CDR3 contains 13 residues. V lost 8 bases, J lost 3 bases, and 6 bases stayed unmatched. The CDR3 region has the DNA TGTGCCAGTGGCCCGGGACAGGTCTACGAGCAGTACTTC. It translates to CASGPGQVYEQYF.

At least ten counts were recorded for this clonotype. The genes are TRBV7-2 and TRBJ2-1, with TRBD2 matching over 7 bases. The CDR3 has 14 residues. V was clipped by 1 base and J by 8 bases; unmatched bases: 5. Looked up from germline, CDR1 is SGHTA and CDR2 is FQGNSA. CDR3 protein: CASSLEGGSDEQFF. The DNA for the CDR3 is TGTGCCAGCAGCTTAGAGGGAGGGAGTGATGAGCAGTTCTTC.

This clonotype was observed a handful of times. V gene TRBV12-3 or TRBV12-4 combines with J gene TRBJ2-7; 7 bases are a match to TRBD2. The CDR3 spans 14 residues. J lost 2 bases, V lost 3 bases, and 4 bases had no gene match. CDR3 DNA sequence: TGTGCCAGCAGTTTCGGGGGGTCGCCCTACGAGCAGTACTTC. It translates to CASSFGGSPYEQYF.

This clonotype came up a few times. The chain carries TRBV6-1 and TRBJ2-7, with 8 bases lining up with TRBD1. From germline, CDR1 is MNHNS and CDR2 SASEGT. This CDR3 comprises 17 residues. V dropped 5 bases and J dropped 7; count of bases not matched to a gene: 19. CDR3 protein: CASSSNGRQGAIGEQYF. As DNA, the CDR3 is TGTGCCAGCAGTTCCAACGGCCGGCAGGGGGCCATCGGGGAGCAGTACTTC.

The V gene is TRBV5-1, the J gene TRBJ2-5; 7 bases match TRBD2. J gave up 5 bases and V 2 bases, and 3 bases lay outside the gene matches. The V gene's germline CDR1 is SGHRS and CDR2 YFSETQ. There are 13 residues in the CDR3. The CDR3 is CASSFGDYETQYF. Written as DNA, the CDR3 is TGCGCCAGCAGCTTCGGGGACTATGAGACCCAGTACTTC.

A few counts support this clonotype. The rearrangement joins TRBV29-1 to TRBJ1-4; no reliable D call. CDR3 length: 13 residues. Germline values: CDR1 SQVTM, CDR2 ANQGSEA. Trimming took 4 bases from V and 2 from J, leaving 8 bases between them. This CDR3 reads CSVGGSTNEKLFF. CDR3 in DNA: TGCAGCGTTGGAGGGAGCACTAATGAAAAACTGTTTTTT.

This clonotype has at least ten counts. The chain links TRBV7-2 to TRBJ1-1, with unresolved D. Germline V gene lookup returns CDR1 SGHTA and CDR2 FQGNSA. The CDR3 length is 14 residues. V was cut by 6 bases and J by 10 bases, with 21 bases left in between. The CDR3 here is CASSSHRTQVSAFF. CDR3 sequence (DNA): TGTGCCAGCAGTTCCCACCGGACTCAAGTTTCAGCTTTCTTT.